Presented here are 28 T cell receptor beta chains from one specimen sequenced in a study of blood T cells in healthy people across ages. For the second PCR, which ran for about 6 to 11 cycles, a sample-barcoded 5' primer and a J-beta primer mix were used. In TCRdb, the 5' RACE reads were re-called with MiXCR into one record per CDR3 protein. The sample carries about 940,000 distinct CDR3 sequences, under 50% recorded once. Sequencing used blood. The receptor set was obtained from a man aged 30 to 45 in good health.

The chain links TRBV9 to TRBJ1-4; 9 bases agree with TRBD1. The J segment lost 3 bases and the V segment lost 3 bases, leaving 9 bases of the junction unmatched. The CDR3 totals 17 residues. CDR1 and CDR2 from the germline V gene are SGDLS and YYNGEE. The CDR3 loop reads CASSAPGQGRANEKLFF. CDR3 in DNA: TGTGCCAGCAGCGCCCCCGGACAGGGGAGGGCTAATGAAAAACTGTTTTTT.

Only a few counts were recorded for this clonotype. The chain has TRBV2 and TRBJ2-7; D tentatively fits TRBD1 or TRBD2 (5 bases each). Germline loops: CDR1 SNHLY, CDR2 FYNNEI. V lost 9 bases and J lost 2, with 14 bases in between. There are 13 residues in the CDR3. The CDR3: CASIRDGTYEQYF. In DNA, the CDR3 is TGTGCCAGTATTCGGGACGGAACCTACGAGCAGTACTTC. Variable domain in full (rest from reference TRBV2 and TRBJ2-7): EPEVTQTPSHQVTQMGQEVILRCVPISNHLYFYWYRQILGQKVEFLVSFYNNEISEKSEIFDDQFSVERPDGSNFTLKIRSTKLEDSAMYFCASIRDGTYEQYFGPGTRLTVT.

The chain joins TRBV4-2 to TRBJ2-5, with 9 nucleotides matching TRBD1. Near its end, the DNA agrees better with TRBJ2-7, so the J call may be wrong. The CDR3 has 16 residues. CDR1 is LGHNA and CDR2 is YNFKEQ in the germline V gene. Here the CDR3 reads CASSQEDRGFPYEQYF. The DNA for the CDR3 is TGTGCCAGCAGCCAGGAGGACAGGGGCTTCCCCTACGAGCAGTACTTC.

The CDR3 nucleotides are TGTGCCAGCTCACCATATGAGACCATACAGTTCTTC. The encoded protein is CASSPYETIQFF. V gene TRBV18 combines with J gene TRBJ2-1; the D is unclear. The V end lost 2 bases, the J end lost 13 bases, and 12 bases lay between the germline ends. CDR1 and CDR2 from the germline V gene are KGHSH and LQKENI. CDR3 length: 12 amino acids.

V and J are TRBV7-9 and TRBJ2-1, with 9 bases that match TRBD2. This CDR3 has 16 amino acids. Germline V gene data show CDR1 as SEHNR and CDR2 as FQNEAQ (reference sequence). Trimming cost V 0 bases and J 5 bases; bases outside gene matches: 5. In DNA, the CDR3 is TGTGCCAGCAGCTTAGCGGAGCGGGGGGCAAACAATGAGCAGTTCTTC. It specifies CASSLAERGANNEQFF.

The gene calls are TRBV14 and TRBJ2-7; possible D gene TRBD2, 6 bases. The CDR3 is 13 amino acids. Germline CDR1 and CDR2: SGHDN and FVKESK. The V gene lost 3 bases and the J gene lost 7 bases, with 13 bases spanning the gap. The CDR3 region has the DNA TGTGCCAGCAGCCAGTGGACTAACAATGAGCAGTACTTC. Protein product: CASSQWTNNEQYF.

This clonotype appeared a few times. The gene calls are TRBV7-8 and TRBJ1-1; D is uncertain. The V gene's germline CDR1 is SGHVS and CDR2 FQNEAQ. The CDR3 runs to 13 residues. Trimming removed 7 bases at V and 4 bases at J, with 13 bases between. The CDR3: CASIGPGSTEAFF. The CDR3 DNA follows: TGTGCCAGCATAGGACCTGGGTCCACTGAAGCTTTCTTT.

There are a few counts of this clonotype. This rearrangement joins TRBV6-1 to TRBJ2-3; 9 bases line up with TRBD1. The CDR3 is 16 amino acids. The V and J ends lost 2 bases and 0 bases, in that order; junction bases with no gene match: 3. CDR1 and CDR2 from the germline V gene are MNHNS and SASEGT. In nucleotides, the CDR3 is TGTGCCAGCAGTGAAAGACAGGGGGGTAGCACAGATACGCAGTATTTT. Translation gives CASSERQGGSTDTQYF.

V is TRBV6-5 and J is TRBJ1-1; 12 bases agree with TRBD1. The CDR3 totals 16 residues. CDR1 is MNHEY and CDR2 is SVGAGI in the germline V gene. Trimming cost V 6 bases and J 6 bases; bases outside gene matches: 11. The CDR3 here is CASSYLGTGGGAEAFF. CDR3 nucleotide sequence: TGTGCCAGCAGCTACCTAGGGACAGGGGGCGGCGCTGAAGCTTTCTTT.

V usage is TRBV20-1 and J usage is TRBJ2-7; perhaps TRBD1 as D (5 bases). The CDR3 totals 12 residues. CDR1 and CDR2 from the germline V gene are DFQATT and SNEGSKA (reference sequence). Trimming left V 4 bases short and J 2 bases short, with 9 bases between. The CDR3 loop reads CSAKGAAYEQYF. The DNA of the CDR3 is TGCAGTGCTAAAGGGGCCGCCTACGAGCAGTACTTC.

This clonotype was seen repeatedly, ten times or more. V and J are TRBV5-1 and TRBJ2-7; D possibly matches TRBD1 or TRBD2 (6 bases each). This CDR3 contains 14 residues. Germline values: CDR1 SGHRS, CDR2 YFSETQ. V was cut by 0 bases and J by 3 bases, with 10 bases left in between. The CDR3 protein is CASSLEGGYYEQYF. CDR3 sequence (DNA): TGCGCCAGCAGCTTGGAGGGGGGTTACTACGAGCAGTACTTC.

The rearrangement uses TRBV10-3 and TRBJ2-3; D gene unclear. CDR1 ENHRY and CDR2 SYGVKD come from the germline V gene. The CDR3 sequence is 13 residues long. V was pared by 4 bases and J by 2 bases, with 7 bases between. In DNA, the CDR3 is TGTGCCATCAGTGGGCAGACCACAGATACGCAGTATTTT. Encoded protein: CAISGQTTDTQYF.

The chain is built from TRBV28 and TRBJ1-2; perhaps TRBD1 as D (6 bases). V lost 8 bases to trimming and J lost 4 bases, with 17 bases between them. The germline gives CDR1 MDHEN, CDR2 SYDVKM. This CDR3 contains 14 residues. CDR3 sequence reads: CASRGGGLGYGYTF. CDR3 bases: TGTGCCAGCCGGGGGGGCGGACTCGGCTATGGCTACACCTTC.

This clonotype was picked up many times. The chain links TRBV5-1 to TRBJ2-1, with D perhaps matching TRBD1 (6 bases). The germline CDR1 and CDR2 sequences are SGHRS and YFSETQ. The V gene lost 4 bases and the J gene lost 3 bases, with 14 bases spanning the gap. The CDR3 sequence is 15 residues long. In DNA, the CDR3 is TGCGCCAGCAGCGACCCCATGGACAGCTACAATGAGCAGTTCTTC. Its translation is CASSDPMDSYNEQFF.

This clonotype has more than one count but fewer than ten. The rearrangement joins TRBV29-1 to TRBJ1-5; D is possibly TRBD1 (6 bases). CDR3 length: 15 residues. The V gene's germline CDR1 is SQVTM and CDR2 ANQGSEA. The V and J ends lost 3 bases and 3 bases respectively, with 15 bases between them. The DNA for the CDR3 is TGCAGCGTTGAGGTTGGAGGGGGTTCCAATCAGCCCCAGCATTTT. Encoded protein: CSVEVGGGSNQPQHF.

The chain has TRBV20-1 and TRBJ1-6; 7 positions agree with TRBD1. This CDR3 contains 15 residues. Looked up from germline, CDR1 is DFQATT and CDR2 is SNEGSKA (reference sequence). V dropped 1 base and J dropped 7; count of bases not matched to a gene: 7. CDR3 in DNA: TGCAGTGCTAGAGTAGGGGGCAGGGAGAATTCACCCCTCCACTTT. Encoded protein: CSARVGGRENSPLHF.

The V gene is TRBV21-1, the J gene TRBJ2-7; the table calls TRBD2, which could not be checked here. TRBV21-1 is annotated as a pseudogene. The CDR3 is 18 amino acids. The CDR3 is CASSSTPGLAGGRYEQYF. CDR3 DNA: TGTGCCAGCAGCAGTACTCCGGGACTAGCGGGAGGAAGGTACGAGCAGTACTTC.

This chain joins TRBV7-9 and TRBJ1-1, with D possibly being TRBD1 (6 bases). Trimming cost V 6 bases and J 3 bases, with 14 bases left between them. The germline gives CDR1 SEHNR, CDR2 FQNEAQ (reference sequence). The CDR3 has 14 residues. CDR3 loop: CASRVLGAYTEAFF. The CDR3 DNA is TGTGCCAGCAGGGTTCTGGGGGCCTACACTGAAGCTTTCTTT.

This clonotype was seen more than once but under ten times. The chain links TRBV7-2 to TRBJ2-6; D ambiguous. The CDR3 totals 15 residues. Looked up from germline, CDR1 is SGHTA and CDR2 is FQGNSA. The ends were cut back, 1 base at V and 3 bases at J, with 7 bases in the middle. The CDR3 nucleotides are TGTGCCAGCAGCTTAGGACTTCTTGGGGCCAACGTCCTGACTTTC. Its protein product is CASSLGLLGANVLTF.

The V call is TRBV12-3 or TRBV12-4, the J call TRBJ2-1, with a weak D call TRBD2 (6 bases). This CDR3 is 15 amino acids long. V dropped 5 bases and J dropped 4 bases, with 15 bases sitting between them. In DNA, the CDR3 is TGTGCCAGCAGTCCTCGGGGTAGCGGTTACAATGAGCAGTTCTTC. Protein sequence: CASSPRGSGYNEQFF.

With respect to this clonotype: The junction departs from germline at one end; a sequencing error may be responsible. The CDR3 DNA reads TGTGCTAGCAGCCCTGGGAGCGCATCCTACAATGAGCAGTTCTTC. Translating it yields CASSPGSASYNEQFF. The chain links TRBV7-7 to TRBJ2-1; D may be TRBD2 (5 bases). From germline, CDR1 is SSHAT and CDR2 FNYEAQ (reference sequence). The CDR3 has 15 amino acids.

J is TRBJ1-5 and V is TRBV6-6; tentatively, D is TRBD1 (5 bases). The CDR3 is 15 amino acids. The germline CDR1 and CDR2 sequences are MNHNY and SVGAGI (reference sequence). V was trimmed by 7 bases and J by 2 bases, leaving 15 bases between them. The CDR3 DNA follows: TGTGCCAGCAACGGAGGGCAGGGCGGCAATCAGCCCCAGCATTTT. It translates to CASNGGQGGNQPQHF.

The chain is built from TRBV7-2 and TRBJ1-1; maybe TRBD1 (5 bases). Germline CDR1 SGHTA, CDR2 FQGNSA. V was shortened by 5 bases and J by 4 bases, with 14 bases between the two germline ends. This CDR3 has 14 amino acids. CDR3 nucleotide sequence: TGTGCCAGCAGCGCCTCCGGGACTCCCACTGAAGCTTTCTTT. Its protein is CASSASGTPTEAFF.

V and J are TRBV7-2 and TRBJ2-1, with 9 bases lining up with TRBD1. Germline CDR1 reads SGHTA; CDR2 reads FQGNSA. This CDR3 has 17 residues. V gave up 0 bases and J gave up 7 bases; unmatched junction bases: 10. CDR3 coding DNA: TGTGCCAGCAGCTTAGCCCACAGGGGGCCTGTAGGTAATGAGCAGTTCTTC. Its translation is CASSLAHRGPVGNEQFF.

The chain carries TRBV20-1 and TRBJ2-5; 9 nucleotides align to TRBD1. V shed 0 bases, J shed 11 bases, and the junction held 19 bases outside the gene matches. Germline V gene data show CDR1 as DFQATT and CDR2 as SNEGSKA (reference sequence). The length of the CDR3 is 17 residues. The CDR3 bases are TGCAGTGCTAGAGATCCGGGACAGGGACGATTCGGGAACGGGCAGTACTTC. It is translated as CSARDPGQGRFGNGQYF.

This clonotype was recorded many times. The chain combines TRBV10-3 with TRBJ2-7; D is possibly TRBD1 (5 bases). V lost 6 bases and J lost 6, with 18 bases in between. The CDR3 contains 14 residues. Germline V gives CDR1 ENHRY, CDR2 SYGVKD. The CDR3: CAIRQDPSSSEQYF. CDR3 sequence (DNA): TGTGCCATCAGACAGGACCCGTCAAGCTCCGAGCAGTACTTC.

The V and J genes are TRBV28 and TRBJ2-5; either TRBD1 or TRBD2 may supply D (5 bases each). In germline, CDR1 is MDHEN, CDR2 SYDVKM. Trimming took off 2 bases at V and 5 bases at J, with 12 bases between the two ends. The CDR3 is 14 residues long. CDR3 amino acids: CASSLRPEGETQYF. Written as DNA, the CDR3 is TGTGCCAGCAGTTTAAGACCCGAGGGGGAGACCCAGTACTTC.

This clonotype has only one observation. This sequence joins TRBV27 and TRBJ2-7; D is possibly TRBD1 or TRBD2 (5 bases each). CDR1 is MNHEY and CDR2 is SMNVEV in the germline V gene (reference sequence). V lost 2 bases to trimming and J lost 2 bases, with 10 bases between them. CDR3 length: 14 amino acids. CDR3 DNA sequence: TGTGCCAGCAGTTTACAGGGACGGACCTACGAGCAGTACTTC. It yields the protein CASSLQGRTYEQYF.